The 28 T cell receptor beta chains below all came from one sample that was sequenced in a study of T cells in tuberculosis. Sequencing used immunoSEQ multiplex PCR; TCRdb keeps in-frame clones, though not all of them. The data hold 25,000 to 35,000 clones, with roughly 95% observed a single time. The sample consisted of PBMCs. These receptors all stem from a donor under 30 with latent tuberculosis or without tuberculosis infection.

The chain has TRBV7-3 and TRBJ2-7, with D possibly matching TRBD1 (5 bases). Germline V lookup: CDR1 SGHTA, CDR2 FQGTGA. V lost 0 bases and J lost 2, with 11 bases in between. The CDR3 loop spans 15 amino acids. CDR3 coding DNA: TGTGCCAGCAGCTTAACGGCAAGGGGTCCCTACGAGCAGTACTTC. It codes for CASSLTARGPYEQYF. The variable domain in full, completed from reference TRBV7-3 and TRBJ2-7, reads GAGVSQTPSNKVTEKGKYVELRCDPISGHTALYWYRQSLGQGPEFLIYFQGTGAADDSGLPNDRFFAVRPEGSVSTLKIQRTERGDSAVYLCASSLTARGPYEQYFGPGTRLTVT.

J is TRBJ2-3 and V is TRBV19; 12 bases map to TRBD1. The length of the CDR3 is 14 residues. The V gene's germline CDR1 is LNHDA and CDR2 SQIVND (reference sequence). V shed 11 bases and J 5 bases; nucleotides not matched to a gene: 8. The CDR3 DNA reads as TGTGCCTCCCGGGACAGGGGGCGCGGAGATACGCAGTATTTT. Protein: CASRDRGRGDTQYF.

This rearrangement joins TRBV18 to TRBJ2-2; TRBD1 matches 10 bases. In germline, CDR1 is KGHSH, CDR2 LQKENI. Germline trimming cut 3 bases from V and 8 bases from J; bases unmatched to any gene: 6. This CDR3 contains 15 residues. CDR3 nucleotides: TGTGCCAGCTCACCGACGGGACAGGGGAGAGGGGAGCTGTTTTTT. It specifies CASSPTGQGRGELFF.

DNA for the CDR3: TGTGCCAGCAGCTCCTGGACTAGCGGTTACAATGAGCAGTTCTTC. Its translation: CASSSWTSGYNEQFF. This sequence joins TRBV13 and TRBJ2-1; 10 positions match TRBD2. CDR1 is PRHDT and CDR2 is FYEKMQ in the germline V gene (reference sequence). V gave up 4 bases and J gave up 4 bases; unmatched junction bases: 4. The CDR3 spans 15 residues. The full variable domain, with the rest looked up from reference TRBV13 and TRBJ2-1, is AAGVIQSPRHLIKEKRETATLKCYPIPRHDTVYWYQQGPGQDPQFLISFYEKMQSDKGSIPDRFSAQQFSDYHSELNMSSLELGDSALYFCASSSWTSGYNEQFFGPGTRLTVL.

In this sample, this clone turned up once. The rearrangement links TRBV25-1 to TRBJ2-1; D call uncertain. CDR3 size: 11 residues. Trimming took 7 bases from V and 5 from J, leaving 6 bases between them. CDR1 is MGHDK and CDR2 is SYGVNS in the germline V gene. The CDR3 coding sequence is TGTGCCAGCACGAGGAACAATGAGCAGTTCTTC. This codes for CASTRNNEQFF.

The J gene is TRBJ2-5, the V gene TRBV2, with TRBD2 matching over 8 bases. Germline CDR1 and CDR2: SNHLY and FYNNEI. V gave up 7 bases and J gave up 5 bases; unmatched junction bases: 6. The length of the CDR3 is 13 residues. CDR3 in DNA: TGTGCCAGCATCCGCGGGAGGACGGAGACCCAGTACTTC. Amino acids: CASIRGRTETQYF.

The chain uses TRBV7-2 and TRBJ2-5, with D possibly being TRBD1 (5 bases). The V end was cut by 5 bases, the J end by 5 bases, with 15 bases between. The CDR3 is made up of 14 amino acids. Germline assignment: CDR1 SGHTA and CDR2 FQGNSA. For the CDR3, the DNA is TGTGCCAGCAGCCTAAGGGGCCCCCAGGAGACCCAGTACTTC. It codes for CASSLRGPQETQYF. Supplemented by reference TRBV7-2 and TRBJ2-5, the full variable domain reads GAGVSQSPSNKVTEKGKDVELRCDPISGHTALYWYRQSLGQGLEFLIYFQGNSAPDKSGLPSDRFSAERTGGSVSTLTIQRTQQEDSAVYLCASSLRGPQETQYFGPGTRLLVL.

The J gene is TRBJ2-3, the V gene TRBV5-4; 14 bases line up with TRBD2. V lost 4 bases to trimming and J lost 7 bases; unmatched junction nucleotides: 8. Per germline, CDR1 SGHNT and CDR2 YYREEE (reference sequence). The CDR3 spans 16 residues. The CDR3 DNA sequence: TGTGCCAGCAGCCCCCCAGGGACTAGCGGGAGTCATACGCAGTATTTT. This encodes CASSPPGTSGSHTQYF. The full variable domain, its missing parts supplied by reference TRBV5-4 and TRBJ2-3, is ETGVTQSPTHLIKTRGQQVTLRCSSQSGHNTVSWYQQALGQGPQFIFQYYREEENGRGNFPPRFSGLQFPNYSSELNVNALELDDSALYLCASSPPGTSGSHTQYFGPGTRLTVL.

The chain joins TRBV6-5 to TRBJ1-6; D might be TRBD1 (6 bases). The CDR3 runs to 15 residues. V was shortened by 2 bases and J by 8 bases, with 13 bases between the two germline ends. Germline loops: CDR1 MNHEY, CDR2 SVGAGI. The CDR3 loop reads CASSYRPGADSPLHF. The CDR3 DNA follows: TGTGCCAGCAGTTACCGCCCAGGGGCAGATTCACCCCTCCACTTT.

In this sample, this clone turned up once. The gene calls are TRBV7-2 and TRBJ1-1; a weak D match, TRBD1 (5 bases). The CDR3 sequence is 14 residues long. The germline V gene encodes CDR1 SGHTA and CDR2 FQGNSA. V lost 5 bases and J 3 bases, leaving 13 bases between the germline ends. The CDR3 is CASSPTGGDTEAFF. As DNA, the CDR3 is TGTGCCAGCAGCCCAACGGGGGGAGACACTGAAGCTTTCTTT.

The J gene is TRBJ2-7, the V gene TRBV6-5; 10 positions agree with TRBD1. The length of the CDR3 is 15 residues. Per germline, CDR1 MNHEY and CDR2 SVGAGI. Germline trimming cut 6 bases from V and 2 bases from J; bases unmatched to any gene: 7. CDR3 nucleotide sequence: TGTGCCAGCAGCCGAGACAGGGGGCAGACCTACGAGCAGTACTTC. This gives the protein CASSRDRGQTYEQYF.

The CDR3 DNA follows: TGTGCCAGCAGCCAGATAGTGAATAGCCGGGGGGGGAATGAGCAGTTCTTC. Encoded protein: CASSQIVNSRGGNEQFF. The chain links TRBV13 to TRBJ2-1, with TRBD2 matching 8 bases. Germline CDR1 reads PRHDT; CDR2 reads FYEKMQ (reference sequence). Trimming removed 5 bases from V and 7 bases from J; junction bases left unmatched: 16. The CDR3 consists of 17 residues.

This rearrangement joins TRBV6-4 to TRBJ2-1, with 10 bases aligning to TRBD2. V was pared by 4 bases and J by 0 bases, with 3 bases of the junction left unmatched. The germline V gene has CDR1 MRHNA and CDR2 SNTAGT. The CDR3 totals 16 residues. CDR3 nucleotides: TGTGCCAGCAGTGCGAGCGGGGGGGGCTCCTACAATGAGCAGTTCTTC. Translating gives CASSASGGGSYNEQFF.

This chain links TRBV5-5 with TRBJ1-1; D unclear. Trimming removed 0 bases from V and 1 base from J, with 7 bases in between. Looked up from germline, CDR1 is SGHKS and CDR2 is YYEKEE (reference sequence). The CDR3 extends over 14 amino acids. Here the CDR3 reads CASSLVTANTEAFF. The CDR3 nucleotides are TGTGCCAGCAGCTTGGTAACAGCGAACACTGAAGCTTTCTTT.

The chain has TRBV5-8 and TRBJ2-7, with TRBD2 as a possible D gene (5 bases). V gave up 7 bases and J gave up 5 bases, with 16 bases separating them. Germline V gene data show CDR1 as SGHTS and CDR2 as YDEGEE. The CDR3 is made up of 13 amino acids. CDR3: CASSSEGNHEQYF. In DNA, the CDR3 is TGTGCCAGCTCATCAGAGGGAAACCACGAGCAGTACTTC.

The chain couples TRBV4-3 to TRBJ1-1; D gene ambiguous. Per the germline V gene, CDR1 is LGHNA and CDR2 is YSLEER. Trimming shortened V by 0 bases and J by 8 bases, and 10 bases separated the two germline ends. CDR3 length: 13 amino acids. CDR3 nucleotides: TGCGCCAGCAGCCAAGAAGGAGGTCGCGAAGCTTTCTTT. Translated, it gives CASSQEGGREAFF.

The chain recombines TRBV2 with TRBJ2-7, with 12 positions matching TRBD2. Per germline, CDR1 SNHLY and CDR2 FYNNEI. The J segment lost 0 bases and the V segment lost 6 bases, leaving 9 bases of the junction unmatched. This CDR3 is 17 amino acids long. As DNA, the CDR3 is TGTGCCAGCAGAGACGGGACTAGCGGGTTTAGCTCCTACGAGCAGTACTTC. This codes for CASRDGTSGFSSYEQYF.

CDR3: CASSPWRFFSRGANVLTF. The DNA for the CDR3 is TGCGCCAGCAGCCCCTGGCGGTTTTTTAGTCGTGGGGCCAACGTCCTGACTTTC. This sequence joins TRBV4-3 and TRBJ2-6; D is unclear. In germline, CDR1 is LGHNA, CDR2 YSLEER. The V end was cut by 4 bases, the J end by 3 bases, with 19 bases between. This CDR3 region has 18 residues.

The chain couples TRBV11-3 to TRBJ2-7, with 11 bases that match TRBD2. Per the germline V gene, CDR1 is SGHNT and CDR2 is YENEEA. The CDR3 has 13 amino acids. J was trimmed by 3 bases and V by 11 bases; bases with no gene match: 6. The CDR3 DNA sequence: TGTGCCGGCGAACTAGCGGGAGACTACGAGCAGTACTTC. Amino acids: CAGELAGDYEQYF.

This sequence joins TRBV7-2 and TRBJ2-5; TRBD1 matches at 9 bases. With V trimmed by 7 bases and J by 5 bases, 5 bases remained unmatched. The germline CDR1 and CDR2 sequences are SGHTA and FQGNSA. The CDR3 has 13 residues. CDR3 nucleotide sequence: TGTGCCAGCACCCGGGACAGGGACGAGACCCAGTACTTC. Amino acids: CASTRDRDETQYF. Based on the CDR3 plus reference TRBV7-2 and TRBJ2-5, the full variable domain is GAGVSQSPSNKVTEKGKDVELRCDPISGHTALYWYRQSLGQGLEFLIYFQGNSAPDKSGLPSDRFSAERTGGSVSTLTIQRTQQEDSAVYLCASTRDRDETQYFGPGTRLLVL.

The chain carries TRBV4-1 and TRBJ2-3; 9 positions agree with TRBD1. The CDR3 has 16 amino acids. The ends lost 4 bases at V and 7 bases at J; junction bases unmatched: 12. Germline V gives CDR1 MGHRA, CDR2 YSYEKL. The CDR3 DNA sequence: TGCGCCAGCAGCCGTTATATTGGACAGGGGATGAATACGCAGTATTTT. As protein: CASSRYIGQGMNTQYF.

The rearrangement uses TRBV19 and TRBJ2-7; 7 positions match TRBD1. Looked up from germline, CDR1 is LNHDA and CDR2 is SQIVND (reference sequence). The CDR3 runs 14 residues. V shed 5 bases, J shed 2 bases, and the junction held 6 bases outside the gene matches. The CDR3 here is CASSLQGKAYEQYF. Here the CDR3 DNA reads TGTGCCAGTAGTTTACAGGGGAAGGCCTACGAGCAGTACTTC.

The rearrangement links TRBV5-5 to TRBJ2-3; 7 bases are a match to TRBD2. The germline V gene encodes CDR1 SGHKS and CDR2 YYEKEE (reference sequence). The CDR3 spans 15 residues. The trim removed 2 bases at V and 2 bases at J, leaving 5 bases unmatched. The CDR3 nucleotides are TGTGCCAGCAGCTTCCGGGACTACCTCACAGATACGCAGTATTTT. This sequence encodes CASSFRDYLTDTQYF.

The chain combines TRBV7-2 with TRBJ1-1; D remains ambiguous. This CDR3 contains 14 residues. In germline, CDR1 is SGHTA, CDR2 FQGNSA. V lost 5 bases, J lost 4 bases, and 14 bases lay in between. CDR3 amino acids: CASSPQNRITEAFF. CDR3 DNA sequence: TGTGCCAGCAGCCCCCAAAATAGAATCACTGAAGCTTTCTTT.

The chain links TRBV6-1 to TRBJ2-5, with a tentative D call TRBD1 (6 bases). This CDR3 region has 12 residues. Trimming removed 8 bases at V and 3 bases at J, with 10 bases between. The germline gives CDR1 MNHNS, CDR2 SASEGT. The CDR3 spells CASGTPKETQYF. The CDR3 DNA follows: TGTGCCAGCGGGACACCTAAAGAGACCCAGTACTTC.

The chain combines TRBV27 with TRBJ1-5; possibly TRBD1 for D (6 bases). This CDR3 has 15 amino acids. Deletions cut 2 bases from V and 4 bases from J, with 12 bases between. Germline V gene sequence: CDR1 MNHEY, CDR2 SMNVEV (reference sequence). CDR3 nucleotides: TGTGCCAGCAGTTTAGGAAGGCAGGGGAATCAGCCCCAGCATTTT. Residues: CASSLGRQGNQPQHF.

This rearrangement joins TRBV30 to TRBJ1-2; D is unresolved. Looked up from germline, CDR1 is GTSNPN and CDR2 is SVGIG (reference sequence). The CDR3 sequence is 10 residues long. Deletions cut 5 bases from V and 8 bases from J, with 9 bases between. The CDR3 DNA reads as TGTGCCTGGGATAACGGGGGCTACACCTTC. It specifies CAWDNGGYTF.

The V and J genes are TRBV11-3 and TRBJ2-3, with 16 bases that match TRBD2. The ends lost 4 bases at V and 4 bases at J; junction bases unmatched: 2. The CDR3 contains 16 residues. The germline gives CDR1 SGHNT, CDR2 YENEEA. The DNA for the CDR3 is TGTGCCAGCAGCTCGGGACTAGCGGGAGGGCCAGATACGCAGTATTTT. Amino acids: CASSSGLAGGPDTQYF.